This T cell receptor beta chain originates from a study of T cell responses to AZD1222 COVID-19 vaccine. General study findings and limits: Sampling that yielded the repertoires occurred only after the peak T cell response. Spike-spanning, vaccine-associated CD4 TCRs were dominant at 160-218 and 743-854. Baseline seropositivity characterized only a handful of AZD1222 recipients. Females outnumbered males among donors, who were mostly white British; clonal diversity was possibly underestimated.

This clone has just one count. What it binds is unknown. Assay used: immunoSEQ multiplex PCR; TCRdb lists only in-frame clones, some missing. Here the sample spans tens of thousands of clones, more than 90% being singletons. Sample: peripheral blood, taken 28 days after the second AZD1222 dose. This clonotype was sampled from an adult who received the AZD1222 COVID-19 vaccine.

The CDR3 sequence: CASSPSTGEYSGNTIYF. CDR3 sequence (DNA): TGTGCCAGCAGTCCGTCGACGGGGGAATACTCTGGAAACACCATATATTTT. The V and J genes are TRBV27 and TRBJ1-3, with a possible D match to TRBD1 (5 bases). V shed 5 bases and J shed 0 bases, with 17 bases lying between them. Germline V gene lookup returns CDR1 MNHEY and CDR2 SMNVEV (reference sequence). This CDR3 contains 17 residues.